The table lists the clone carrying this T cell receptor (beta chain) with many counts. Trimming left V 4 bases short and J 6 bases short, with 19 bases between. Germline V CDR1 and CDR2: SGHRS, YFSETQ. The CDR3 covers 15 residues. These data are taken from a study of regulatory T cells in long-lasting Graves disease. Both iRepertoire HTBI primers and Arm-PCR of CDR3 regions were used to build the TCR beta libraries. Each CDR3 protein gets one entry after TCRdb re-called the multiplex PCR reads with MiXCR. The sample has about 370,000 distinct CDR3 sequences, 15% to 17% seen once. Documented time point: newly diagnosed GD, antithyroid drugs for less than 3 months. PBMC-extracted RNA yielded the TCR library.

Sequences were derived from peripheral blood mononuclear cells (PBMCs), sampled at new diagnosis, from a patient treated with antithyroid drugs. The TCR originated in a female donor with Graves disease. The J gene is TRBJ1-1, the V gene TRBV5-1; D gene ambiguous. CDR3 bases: TGCGCCAGCAGCGCCCGGGTGGGCGGTGGCTCTGAAGCTTTCTTT. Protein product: CASSARVGGGSEAFF.